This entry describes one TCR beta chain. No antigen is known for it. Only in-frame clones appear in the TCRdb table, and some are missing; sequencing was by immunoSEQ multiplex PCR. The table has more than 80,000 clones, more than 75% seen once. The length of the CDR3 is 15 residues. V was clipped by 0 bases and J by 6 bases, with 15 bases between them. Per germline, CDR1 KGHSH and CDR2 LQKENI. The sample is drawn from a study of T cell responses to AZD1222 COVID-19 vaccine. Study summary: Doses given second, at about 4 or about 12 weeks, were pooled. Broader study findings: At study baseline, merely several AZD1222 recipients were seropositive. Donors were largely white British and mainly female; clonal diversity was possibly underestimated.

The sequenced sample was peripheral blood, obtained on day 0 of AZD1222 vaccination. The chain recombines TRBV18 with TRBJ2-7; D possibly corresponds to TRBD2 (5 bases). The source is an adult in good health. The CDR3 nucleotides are TGTGCCAGCTCACCACCTGGCAGGCGCCGGGGCGAGCAGTACTTC. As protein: CASSPPGRRRGEQYF.